The next 9 T cell receptor beta chains were all read from a single sample in a study of PD-1 and CTLA-4 blockade in melanoma. Profiled with immunoSEQ multiplex PCR; TCRdb holds only in-frame clones, not every one. The sample includes about 31,000 clones, about nine tenths of them seen just once. The sequencing used CD8+ T cells from peripheral blood, collected from a patient given anti-PD-1 treatment. These receptors came from a human donor with melanoma.

The V and J genes are TRBV6-1 and TRBJ1-1; 10 nucleotides match TRBD1. From germline, CDR1 is MNHNS and CDR2 SASEGT. CDR3 length: 16 residues. Unmatched junction bases numbered 10, after V lost 2 bases and J lost 7 bases. Here the CDR3 reads CASSEYSGTGAIEAFF. CDR3 nucleotides: TGTGCCAGCAGTGAATACTCCGGGACAGGGGCTATTGAAGCTTTCTTT.

By its share, this clone is medium-sized (0.01 to 0.1%). The chain links TRBV19 to TRBJ2-2; D is perhaps TRBD1 (6 bases). The CDR3 totals 14 residues. The V end lost 7 bases, the J end lost 4 bases, and 13 bases lay between the germline ends. Germline CDR1 is LNHDA and CDR2 is SQIVND (reference sequence). Here the CDR3 DNA reads TGTGCCAGTAAGGGGGAGCTCTCCACCGGGGAGCTGTTTTTT. Encoded protein: CASKGELSTGELFF.

The CDR3 region is CASSPSGGEAYNEQFF. The CDR3 DNA reads as TGTGCCAGCAGTCCCTCCGGGGGGGAGGCCTACAATGAGCAGTTCTTC. J is TRBJ2-1 and V is TRBV27, with 8 bases identical to TRBD2. Germline CDR1 is MNHEY and CDR2 is SMNVEV (reference sequence). CDR3 length: 16 amino acids. V lost 5 bases to trimming and J lost 2 bases; unmatched junction nucleotides: 8.

V and J are TRBV27 and TRBJ2-3; 7 nucleotides match TRBD2. CDR1 and CDR2 (germline): MNHEY, SMNVEV (reference sequence). Unmatched junction bases numbered 5, after V lost 11 bases and J lost 0 bases. There are 13 residues in the CDR3. This chain's CDR3 is CAVGGSSTDTQYF. The CDR3 DNA reads TGTGCCGTCGGGGGGAGTAGCACAGATACGCAGTATTTT.

V gene TRBV24-1 combines with J gene TRBJ2-1; D is unclear. Trimming cost V 3 bases and J 7 bases, with 12 bases left between them. This CDR3 spans 14 amino acids. Germline CDR1 reads KGHDR; CDR2 reads SFDVKD. This CDR3 is CATSDTLRRNEQFF. CDR3 nucleotides: TGTGCCACCAGTGATACTCTCCGGAGAAATGAGCAGTTCTTC.

The table lists this clone with a count of one. The rearrangement uses TRBV21-1 and TRBJ1-1; the table's D call, TRBD1, was not checked against the DNA. TRBV21-1 is deemed a pseudogene. The length of the CDR3 is 17 residues. DNA for the CDR3: TGTGCCAGCAGCAAATACAAGGGGGACGGTTCCAACACTGAAGCTTTCTTT. Its translation: CASSKYKGDGSNTEAFF.

V gene TRBV5-6 combines with J gene TRBJ2-1; no reliable D call. The V end lost 0 bases, the J end lost 10 bases, and 5 bases lay between the germline ends. The CDR3 is 11 amino acids. CDR1 and CDR2 (germline): SGHDT, YYEEEE. CDR3 sequence (DNA): TGTGCCAGCAGCTTGGGAGCCGAGCAGTTCTTC. It specifies CASSLGAEQFF. The variable domain in full, completed from reference TRBV5-6 and TRBJ2-1, reads DAGVTQSPTHLIKTRGQQVTLRCSPKSGHDTVSWYQQALGQGPQFIFQYYEEEERQRGNFPDRFSGHQFPNYSSELNVNALLLGDSALYLCASSLGAEQFFGPGTRLTVL.

Written as DNA, the CDR3 is TGTGCCAGCTCACCCCCAGGGGGAAATGGCTACACCTTC. This sequence encodes CASSPPGGNGYTF. V usage is TRBV18 and J usage is TRBJ1-2, with TRBD1 identical over 7 bases. V lost 3 bases, J lost 6 bases, and 4 bases stayed unmatched. The CDR3 consists of 13 residues. The germline V gene encodes CDR1 KGHSH and CDR2 LQKENI.

V usage is TRBV5-1 and J usage is TRBJ1-2; 7 bases align to TRBD1. V lost 0 bases to trimming and J lost 4 bases; unmatched junction nucleotides: 18. The germline CDR1 and CDR2 sequences are SGHRS and YFSETQ. The CDR3 consists of 19 residues. The chain's CDR3 is CASSLASTGQALGGYGYTF. CDR3 in DNA: TGCGCCAGCAGCTTGGCCAGTACCGGACAGGCCCTAGGGGGCTATGGCTACACCTTC.